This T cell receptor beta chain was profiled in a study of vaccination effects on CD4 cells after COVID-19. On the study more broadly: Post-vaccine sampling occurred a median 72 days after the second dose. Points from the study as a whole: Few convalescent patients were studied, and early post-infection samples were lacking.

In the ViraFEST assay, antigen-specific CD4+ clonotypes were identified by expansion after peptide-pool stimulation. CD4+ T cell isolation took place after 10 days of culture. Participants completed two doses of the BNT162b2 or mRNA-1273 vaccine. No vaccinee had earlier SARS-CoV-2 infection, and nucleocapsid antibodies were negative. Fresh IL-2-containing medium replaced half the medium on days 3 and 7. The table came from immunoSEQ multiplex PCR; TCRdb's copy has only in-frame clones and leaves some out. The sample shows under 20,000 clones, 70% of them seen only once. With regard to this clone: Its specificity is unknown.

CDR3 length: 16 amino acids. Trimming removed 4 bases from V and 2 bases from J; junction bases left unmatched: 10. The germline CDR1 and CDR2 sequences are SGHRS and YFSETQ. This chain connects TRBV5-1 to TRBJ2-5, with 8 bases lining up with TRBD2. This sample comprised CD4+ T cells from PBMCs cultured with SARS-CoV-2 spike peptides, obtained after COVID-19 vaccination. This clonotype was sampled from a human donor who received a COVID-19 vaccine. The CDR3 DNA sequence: TGCGCCAGCAGCCTGGGCGCGGGGGGTAGGCAAGAGACCCAGTACTTC. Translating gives CASSLGAGGRQETQYF.